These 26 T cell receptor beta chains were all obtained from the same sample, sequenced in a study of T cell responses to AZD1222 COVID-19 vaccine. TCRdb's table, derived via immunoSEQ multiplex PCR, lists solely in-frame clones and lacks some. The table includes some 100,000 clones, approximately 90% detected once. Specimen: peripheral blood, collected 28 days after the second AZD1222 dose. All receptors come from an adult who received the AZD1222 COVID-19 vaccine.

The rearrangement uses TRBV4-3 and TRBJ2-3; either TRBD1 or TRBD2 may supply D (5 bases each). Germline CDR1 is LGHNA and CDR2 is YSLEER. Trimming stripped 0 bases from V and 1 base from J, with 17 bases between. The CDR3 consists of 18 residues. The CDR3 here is CASSQDLVGQGRTDTQYF. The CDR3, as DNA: TGCGCCAGCAGCCAAGATCTTGTGGGGCAGGGACGCACAGATACGCAGTATTTT.

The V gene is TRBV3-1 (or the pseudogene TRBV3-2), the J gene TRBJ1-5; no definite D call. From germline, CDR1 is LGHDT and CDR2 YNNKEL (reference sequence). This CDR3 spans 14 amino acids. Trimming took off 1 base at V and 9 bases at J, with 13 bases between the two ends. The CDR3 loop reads CASSQGSTVGPQHF. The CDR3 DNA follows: TGTGCCAGCAGCCAAGGCAGCACGGTGGGGCCCCAGCATTTT.

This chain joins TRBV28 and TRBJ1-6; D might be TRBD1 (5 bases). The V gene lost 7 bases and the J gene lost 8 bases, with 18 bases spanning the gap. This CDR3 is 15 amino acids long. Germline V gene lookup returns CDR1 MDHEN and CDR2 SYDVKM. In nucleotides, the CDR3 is TGTGCCAGCACCCAGGCGAGTGGAGGGGATTCACCCCTCCACTTT. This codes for CASTQASGGDSPLHF. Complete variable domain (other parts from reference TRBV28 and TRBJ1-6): DVKVTQSSRYLVKRTGEKVFLECVQDMDHENMFWYRQDPGLGLRLIYFSYDVKMKEKGDIPEGYSVSREKKERFSLILESASTNQTSMYLCASTQASGGDSPLHFGNGTRLTVT.

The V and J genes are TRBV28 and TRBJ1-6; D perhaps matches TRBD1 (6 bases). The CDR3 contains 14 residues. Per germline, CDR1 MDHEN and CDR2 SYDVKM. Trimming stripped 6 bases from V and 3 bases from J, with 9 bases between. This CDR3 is CASRPTGYNSPLHF. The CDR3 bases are TGTGCCAGCAGACCGACAGGCTATAATTCACCCCTCCACTTT.

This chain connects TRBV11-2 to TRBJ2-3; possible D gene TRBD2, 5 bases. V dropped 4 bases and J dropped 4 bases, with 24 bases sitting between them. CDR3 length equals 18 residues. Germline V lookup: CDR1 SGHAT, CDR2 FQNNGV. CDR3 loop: CASSSYRSPDYDADTQYF. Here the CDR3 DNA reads TGTGCCAGCAGCTCCTACCGGAGCCCTGACTATGACGCAGATACGCAGTATTTT.

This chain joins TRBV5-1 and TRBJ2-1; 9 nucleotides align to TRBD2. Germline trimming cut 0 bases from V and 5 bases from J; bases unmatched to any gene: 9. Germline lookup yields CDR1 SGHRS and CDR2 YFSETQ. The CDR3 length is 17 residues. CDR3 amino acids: CASSLGGLAGVHNEQFF. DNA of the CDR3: TGCGCCAGCAGCTTGGGCGGATTAGCGGGGGTACACAATGAGCAGTTCTTC.

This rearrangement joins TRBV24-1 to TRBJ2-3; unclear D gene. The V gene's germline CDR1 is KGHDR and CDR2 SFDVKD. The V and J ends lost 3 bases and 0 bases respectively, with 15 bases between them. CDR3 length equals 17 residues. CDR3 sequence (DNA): TGTGCCACCAGTGATGGATTATACTCTACTAGCACAGATACGCAGTATTTT. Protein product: CATSDGLYSTSTDTQYF.

Written as DNA, the CDR3 is TGTGCCAGCTCCCAAACAGGTAGCGGGGGATTCTACGAGCAGTACTTC. Its translation is CASSQTGSGGFYEQYF. V gene TRBV18 combines with J gene TRBJ2-7, with 9 bases lining up with TRBD2. CDR1 is KGHSH and CDR2 is LQKENI in the germline V gene. The CDR3 loop spans 16 amino acids. The ends lost 6 bases at V and 3 bases at J; junction bases unmatched: 12. Filled out from reference TRBV18 and TRBJ2-7, the complete variable domain reads NAGVMQNPRHLVRRRGQEARLRCSPMKGHSHVYWYRQLPEEGLKFMVYLQKENIIDESGMPKERFSAEFPKEGPSILRIQQVVRGDSAAYFCASSQTGSGGFYEQYFGPGTRLTVT.

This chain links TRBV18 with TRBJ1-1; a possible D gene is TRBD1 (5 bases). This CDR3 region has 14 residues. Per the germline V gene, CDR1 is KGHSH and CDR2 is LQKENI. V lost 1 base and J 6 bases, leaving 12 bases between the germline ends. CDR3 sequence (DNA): TGTGCCAGCTCACCACGGGCGGGGGAACCTGAAGCTTTCTTT. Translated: CASSPRAGEPEAFF.

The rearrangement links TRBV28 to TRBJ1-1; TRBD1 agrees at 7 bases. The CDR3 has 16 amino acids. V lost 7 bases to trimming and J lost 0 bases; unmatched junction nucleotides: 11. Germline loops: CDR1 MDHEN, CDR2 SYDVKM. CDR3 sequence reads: CASTFTVGQMNTEAFF. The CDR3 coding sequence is TGTGCCAGCACCTTTACCGTGGGACAGATGAACACTGAAGCTTTCTTT.

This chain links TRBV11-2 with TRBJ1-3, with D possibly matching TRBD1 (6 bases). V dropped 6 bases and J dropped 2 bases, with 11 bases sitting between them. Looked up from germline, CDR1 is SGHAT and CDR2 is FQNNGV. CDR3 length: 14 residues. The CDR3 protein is CASRNRETGNTIYF. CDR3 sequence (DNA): TGTGCCAGCAGGAACAGGGAAACTGGAAACACCATATATTTT.

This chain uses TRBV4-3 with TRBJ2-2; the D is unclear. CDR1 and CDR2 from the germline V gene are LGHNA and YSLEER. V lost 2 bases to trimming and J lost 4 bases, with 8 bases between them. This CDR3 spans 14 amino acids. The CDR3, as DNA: TGCGCCAGCAGCCAATCCTTGAGCACCGGGGAGCTGTTTTTT. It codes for CASSQSLSTGELFF.

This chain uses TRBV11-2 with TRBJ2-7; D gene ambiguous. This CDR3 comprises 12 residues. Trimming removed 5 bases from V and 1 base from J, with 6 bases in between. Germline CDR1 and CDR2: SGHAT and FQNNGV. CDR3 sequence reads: CASSPPSYEQYF. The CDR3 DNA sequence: TGTGCCAGCAGCCCCCCGTCCTACGAGCAGTACTTC. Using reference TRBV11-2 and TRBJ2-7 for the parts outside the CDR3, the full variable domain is EAGVAQSPRYKIIEKRQSVAFWCNPISGHATLYWYQQILGQGPKLLIQFQNNGVVDDSQLPKDRFSAERLKGVDSTLKIQPAKLEDSAVYLCASSPPSYEQYFGPGTRLTVT.

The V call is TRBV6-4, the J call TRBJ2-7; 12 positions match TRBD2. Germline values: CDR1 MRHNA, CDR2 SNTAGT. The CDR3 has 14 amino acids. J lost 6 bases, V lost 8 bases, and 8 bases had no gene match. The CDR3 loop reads CASRSTSGGGEQYF. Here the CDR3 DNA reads TGTGCCAGCCGCTCGACTAGCGGGGGAGGCGAGCAGTACTTC.

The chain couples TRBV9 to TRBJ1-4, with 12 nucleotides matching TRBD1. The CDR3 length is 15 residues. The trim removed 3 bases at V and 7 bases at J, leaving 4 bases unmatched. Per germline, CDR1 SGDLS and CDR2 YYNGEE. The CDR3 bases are TGTGCCAGCAGCGGGGACAGGGGGCGCGGTGAAAAACTGTTTTTT. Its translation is CASSGDRGRGEKLFF.

The CDR3 coding sequence is TGTGCCAGCAGTGAAAATCTTGGAGGACAGGGCTCCAGAAACACCATATATTTT. It translates to CASSENLGGQGSRNTIYF. J is TRBJ1-3 and V is TRBV6-1; TRBD1 aligns across 8 bases. CDR3 length: 18 amino acids. With V trimmed by 2 bases and J by 5 bases, 14 bases remained unmatched. Germline V CDR1 and CDR2: MNHNS, SASEGT.

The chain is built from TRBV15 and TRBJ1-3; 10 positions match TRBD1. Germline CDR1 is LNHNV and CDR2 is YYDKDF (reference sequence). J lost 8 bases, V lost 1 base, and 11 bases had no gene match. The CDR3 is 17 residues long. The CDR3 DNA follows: TGTGCCACCAGCAGAGGCTCTTGGGGACAGGGGTCGGACACCATATATTTT. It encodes CATSRGSWGQGSDTIYF.

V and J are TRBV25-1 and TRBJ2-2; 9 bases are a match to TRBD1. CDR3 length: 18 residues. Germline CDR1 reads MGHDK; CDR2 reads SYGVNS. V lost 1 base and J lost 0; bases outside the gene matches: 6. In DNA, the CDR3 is TGTGCCAGCAGTGAATTAGGGCGACAGGGGGCGAACACCGGGGAGCTGTTTTTT. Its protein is CASSELGRQGANTGELFF.

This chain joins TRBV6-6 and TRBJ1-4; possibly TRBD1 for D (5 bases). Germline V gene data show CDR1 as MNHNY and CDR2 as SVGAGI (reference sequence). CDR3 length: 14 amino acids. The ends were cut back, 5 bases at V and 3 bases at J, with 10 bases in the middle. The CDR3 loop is CASSPAGSNEKLFF. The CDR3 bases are TGTGCCAGCAGTCCGGCAGGGTCTAATGAAAAACTGTTTTTT.

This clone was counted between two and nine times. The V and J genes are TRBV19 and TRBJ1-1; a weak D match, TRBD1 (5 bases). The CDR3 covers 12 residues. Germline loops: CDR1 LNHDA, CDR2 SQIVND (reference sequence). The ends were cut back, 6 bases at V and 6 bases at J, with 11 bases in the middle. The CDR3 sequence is CASSMGRAEAFF. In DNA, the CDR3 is TGTGCCAGTAGCATGGGACGCGCTGAAGCTTTCTTT.

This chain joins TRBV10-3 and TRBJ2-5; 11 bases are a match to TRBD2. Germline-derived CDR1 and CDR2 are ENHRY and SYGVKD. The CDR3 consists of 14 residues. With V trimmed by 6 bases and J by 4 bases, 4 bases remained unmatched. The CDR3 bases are TGTGCCATCAGGGGGACTAGCGGAGGAGAGACCCAGTACTTC. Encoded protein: CAIRGTSGGETQYF.

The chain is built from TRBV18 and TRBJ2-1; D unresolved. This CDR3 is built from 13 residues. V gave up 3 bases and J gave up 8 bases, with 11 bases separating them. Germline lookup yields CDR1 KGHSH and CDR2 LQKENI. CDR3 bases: TGTGCCAGCTCACCGGGAAAGAGGTATGAGCAGTTCTTC. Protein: CASSPGKRYEQFF.

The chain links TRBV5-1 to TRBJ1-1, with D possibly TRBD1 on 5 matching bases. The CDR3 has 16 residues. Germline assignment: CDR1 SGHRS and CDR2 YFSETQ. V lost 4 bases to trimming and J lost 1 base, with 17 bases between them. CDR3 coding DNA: TGCGCCAGCAGCAGAACATCCGACAGCCCGAACACTGAAGCTTTCTTT. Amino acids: CASSRTSDSPNTEAFF.

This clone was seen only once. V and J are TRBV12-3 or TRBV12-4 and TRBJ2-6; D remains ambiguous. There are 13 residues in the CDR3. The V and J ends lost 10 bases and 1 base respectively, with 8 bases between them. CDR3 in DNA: TGTGCCACCTCCTCTTCTGGGGCCAACGTCCTGACTTTC. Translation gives CATSSSGANVLTF.

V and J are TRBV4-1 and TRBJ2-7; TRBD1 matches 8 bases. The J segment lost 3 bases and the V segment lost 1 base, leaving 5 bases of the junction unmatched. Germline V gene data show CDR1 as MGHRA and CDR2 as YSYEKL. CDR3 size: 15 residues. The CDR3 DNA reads TGCGCCAGCAGCCAAGGACAGGGGTCCATCTACGAGCAGTACTTC. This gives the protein CASSQGQGSIYEQYF.

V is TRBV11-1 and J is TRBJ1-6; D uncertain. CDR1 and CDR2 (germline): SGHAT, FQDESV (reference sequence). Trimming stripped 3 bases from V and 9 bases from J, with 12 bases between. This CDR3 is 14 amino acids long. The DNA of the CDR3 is TGTGCCAGCAGCTTTAGTGACGGGAGTTCACCCCTCCACTTT. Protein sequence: CASSFSDGSSPLHF.